The clone carrying this T cell receptor beta chain was counted ten times or more. Antigen specificity is unknown. This sample was taken from a study of regulatory T cells in long-lasting Graves disease. Findings of the study overall: What was studied was peripheral blood only, and not thyroid tissue. With persistent disease, TRBV28, TRBJ1-2 and TRBJ2-5 were the favored segments.

HTBI primers from iRepertoire and Arm-PCR of CDR3 regions yielded the TCR beta libraries. TCRdb reprocessed the multiplex PCR reads with MiXCR, giving one entry per CDR3 protein. The repertoire has approximately 470,000 distinct CDR3 sequences, about 16% of them found once; the top ten carry less than 15%. The CDR3 spans 14 residues. The V gene's germline CDR1 is SNHLY and CDR2 FYNNEI. V was clipped by 5 bases and J by 10 bases; unmatched bases: 10. The time point: newly diagnosed GD, antithyroid drugs for less than 3 months. Generation of the TCR library employed RNA extracted from PBMCs. Approximately 9 milliliters of peripheral blood went into EDTA tubes. This same sample was also part of a study on T cells in Graves' hyperthyroidism and ophthalmopathy. That source notes: HTBI primers were used for first-round RT-PCR of the TCR CDR3.

The V and J genes are TRBV2 and TRBJ1-1; 10 nucleotides line up with TRBD1. The sequences come from peripheral blood mononuclear cells (PBMCs), collected at new diagnosis, from a patient treated with antithyroid drugs. This receptor was identified in a middle-aged man with Graves disease. CDR3 residues: CASSSGTGEGGAFF. The CDR3 DNA reads as TGTGCCAGCAGTTCCGGGACAGGGGAAGGTGGAGCTTTCTTT.